The 2 T cell receptor beta chains listed next were all sequenced from one sample in a study of response to subunit inactivated influenza vaccine. TCRdb itself ran the RT-PCR reads through MiXCR, one entry per CDR3 protein. This sample has about 700,000 distinct CDR3 sequences, with around 13% found just once. The sample here was PBMCs from blood, taken roughly 2 weeks before vaccination. The receptors stem from a man over 45 who received an inactivated influenza vaccine.

This clonotype was counted a few times. CDR3 sequence (DNA): TGTGCCAGCAGCTCCTGGAGGACAGGGGAAGGCTACACCTTC. It translates to CASSSWRTGEGYTF. The chain has TRBV11-2 and TRBJ1-2; 9 bases fit TRBD1. This CDR3 contains 14 residues. Germline CDR1 SGHAT, CDR2 FQNNGV. V lost 4 bases, J lost 8 bases, and 8 bases stayed unmatched.

This clonotype appeared a few times. The rearrangement joins TRBV10-2 to TRBJ2-3, with 8 nucleotides matching TRBD2. The trim removed 7 bases at V and 4 bases at J, leaving 4 bases unmatched. In germline, CDR1 is WSHSY, CDR2 SAAADI. The CDR3 has 13 residues. CDR3 in amino acids: CASKTGGPDTQYF. CDR3 nucleotides: TGCGCCAGCAAAACGGGGGGGCCAGATACGCAGTATTTT.